There are many counts of the clone carrying this T cell receptor (beta chain). Each CDR3 protein is one row after TCRdb ran MiXCR on the 5' RACE reads. The data contain just under 65,000 distinct CDR3 sequences, 8.8% of them singletons. This entry comes from a study of early T cells in non-severe SARS-CoV-2 infection. V shed 5 bases, J shed 9 bases, and the junction held 4 bases outside the gene matches. The CDR3 totals 13 residues. In germline, CDR1 is SQVTM, CDR2 ANQGSEA. This clonotype originated in an adult who was a healthcare worker with PCR-confirmed SARS-CoV-2 infection or an uninfected control (not recorded which). The chain combines TRBV29-1 with TRBJ2-1; 13 nucleotides line up with TRBD2. The sample consisted of whole blood, taken at baseline. The CDR3 coding sequence is TGCAGCGTTCGGACTAGCGGGAGAGGTGAGCAGTTCTTC. Translating it yields CSVRTSGRGEQFF.